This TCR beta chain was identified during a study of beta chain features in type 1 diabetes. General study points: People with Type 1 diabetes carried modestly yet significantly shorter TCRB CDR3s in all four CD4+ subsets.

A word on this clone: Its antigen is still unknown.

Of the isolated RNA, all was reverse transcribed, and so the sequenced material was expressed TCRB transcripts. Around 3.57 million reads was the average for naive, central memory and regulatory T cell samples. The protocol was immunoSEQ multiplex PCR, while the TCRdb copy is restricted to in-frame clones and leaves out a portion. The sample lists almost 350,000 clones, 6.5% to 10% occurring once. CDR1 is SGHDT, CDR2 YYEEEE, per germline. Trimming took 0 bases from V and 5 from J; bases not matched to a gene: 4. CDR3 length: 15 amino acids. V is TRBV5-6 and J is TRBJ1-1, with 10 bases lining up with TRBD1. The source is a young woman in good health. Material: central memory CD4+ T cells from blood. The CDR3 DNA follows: TGTGCCAGCAGCTTGGCGGGACAGGGGCGTACTGAAGCTTTCTTT. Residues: CASSLAGQGRTEAFF. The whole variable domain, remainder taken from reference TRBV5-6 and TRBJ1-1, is DAGVTQSPTHLIKTRGQQVTLRCSPKSGHDTVSWYQQALGQGPQFIFQYYEEEERQRGNFPDRFSGHQFPNYSSELNVNALLLGDSALYLCASSLAGQGRTEAFFGQGTRLTVV.